The T cell receptor beta chain described here comes from a study of human T cells and chemical hapten exposure. CDR1 is MNHNY, CDR2 SVGAGI, per germline (reference sequence). This CDR3 is 16 amino acids long. Trimming cost V 0 bases and J 5 bases, with 14 bases left between them. The time point denotes: pre-sensitization, week 0. Treatment here: therapeutic diphenylcyclopropenone sensitization with weekly scalp DPC. The drawing of blood occurred before each patch test was applied. This clonotype has more than one count but fewer than ten. Its target is not known. Regarding the study as a whole: Large CDR3 similarity clusters arose significantly more often from expanded TCRs than from controls. Alopecia affecting every donor means their immune response may not match healthy people's.

TCRdb used MiXCR to reprocess the RACE reads, holding one entry per CDR3 protein. The sample lists approximately 260,000 distinct CDR3 sequences; roughly 8% were seen once. The clonotype was recovered from a man between 18 and 29 years old with alopecia areata. Some clones in this sample may be carry-over from other donors' samples. The source was whole blood, collected in connection with sensitization to the hapten diphenylcyclopropenone (DPC). The chain couples TRBV6-6 to TRBJ2-1; possible D gene TRBD1, 5 bases. The CDR3 here is CASSYSITGPNNEQFF. In DNA, the CDR3 is TGTGCCAGCAGTTACTCCATAACAGGACCTAACAATGAGCAGTTCTTC.